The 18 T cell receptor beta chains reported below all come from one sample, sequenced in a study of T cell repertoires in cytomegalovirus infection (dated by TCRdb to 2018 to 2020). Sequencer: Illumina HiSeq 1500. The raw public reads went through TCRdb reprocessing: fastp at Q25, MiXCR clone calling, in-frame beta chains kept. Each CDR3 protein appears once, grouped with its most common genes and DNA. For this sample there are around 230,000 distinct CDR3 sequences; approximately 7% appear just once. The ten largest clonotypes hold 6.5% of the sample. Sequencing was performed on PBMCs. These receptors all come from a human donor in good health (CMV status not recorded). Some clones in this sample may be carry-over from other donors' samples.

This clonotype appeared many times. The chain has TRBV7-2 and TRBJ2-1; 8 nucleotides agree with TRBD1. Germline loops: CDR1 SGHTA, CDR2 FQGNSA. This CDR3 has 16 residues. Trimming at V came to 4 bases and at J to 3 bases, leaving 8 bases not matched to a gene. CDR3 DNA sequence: TGTGCCAGCAGCTCAGGACAGGGAATATTCTACAATGAGCAGTTCTTC. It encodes CASSSGQGIFYNEQFF.

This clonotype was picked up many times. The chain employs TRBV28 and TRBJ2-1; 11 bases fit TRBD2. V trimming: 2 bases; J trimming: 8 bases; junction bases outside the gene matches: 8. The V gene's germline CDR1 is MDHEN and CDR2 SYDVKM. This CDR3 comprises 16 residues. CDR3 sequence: CASSLGLAGGRDEQFF. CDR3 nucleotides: TGTGCCAGCAGTTTAGGGCTAGCGGGGGGTCGGGATGAGCAGTTCTTC.

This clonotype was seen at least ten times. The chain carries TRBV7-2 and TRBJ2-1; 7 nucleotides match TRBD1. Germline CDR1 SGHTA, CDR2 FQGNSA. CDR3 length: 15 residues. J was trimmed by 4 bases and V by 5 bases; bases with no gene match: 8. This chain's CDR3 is CASSSPGQSYNEQFF. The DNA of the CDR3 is TGTGCCAGCAGCAGTCCGGGACAGTCGTACAATGAGCAGTTCTTC.

CDR3 nucleotide sequence: TGCGCCAGCAGCTTGGCGCCATCTCAAGAGACCCAGTACTTC. Encoded protein: CASSLAPSQETQYF. V is TRBV5-1 and J is TRBJ2-5, with D unclear. Germline-derived CDR1 and CDR2 are SGHRS and YFSETQ. This CDR3 spans 14 amino acids. The ends were cut back, 0 bases at V and 2 bases at J, with 8 bases in the middle. Supplemented by reference TRBV5-1 and TRBJ2-5, the full variable domain reads KAGVTQTPRYLIKTRGQQVTLSCSPISGHRSVSWYQQTPGQGLQFLFEYFSETQRNKGNFPGRFSGRQFSNSRSEMNVSTLELGDSALYLCASSLAPSQETQYFGPGTRLLVL.

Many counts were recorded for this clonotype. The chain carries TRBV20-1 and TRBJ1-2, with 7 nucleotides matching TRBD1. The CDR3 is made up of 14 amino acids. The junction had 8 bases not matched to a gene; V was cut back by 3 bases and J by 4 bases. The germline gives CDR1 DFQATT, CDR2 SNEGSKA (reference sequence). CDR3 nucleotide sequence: TGCAGTGCTAGTAAGGGGGCTGCCCTCTATGGCTACACCTTC. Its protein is CSASKGAALYGYTF.

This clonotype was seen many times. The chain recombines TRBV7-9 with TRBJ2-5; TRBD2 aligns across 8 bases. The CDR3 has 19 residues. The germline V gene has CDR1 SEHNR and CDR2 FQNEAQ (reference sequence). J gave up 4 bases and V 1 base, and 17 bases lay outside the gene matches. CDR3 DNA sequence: TGTGCCAGCAGCTTAGGCTTTCGGGCTAGTAGCGGGGCCCTAGAGACCCAGTACTTC. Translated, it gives CASSLGFRASSGALETQYF.

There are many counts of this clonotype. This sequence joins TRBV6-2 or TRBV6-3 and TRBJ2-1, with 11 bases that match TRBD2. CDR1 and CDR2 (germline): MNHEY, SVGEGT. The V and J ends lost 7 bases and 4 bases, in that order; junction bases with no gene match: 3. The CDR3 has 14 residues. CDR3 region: CASTLAGGYNEQFF. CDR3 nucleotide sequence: TGTGCCAGCACCCTAGCGGGGGGATACAATGAGCAGTTCTTC.

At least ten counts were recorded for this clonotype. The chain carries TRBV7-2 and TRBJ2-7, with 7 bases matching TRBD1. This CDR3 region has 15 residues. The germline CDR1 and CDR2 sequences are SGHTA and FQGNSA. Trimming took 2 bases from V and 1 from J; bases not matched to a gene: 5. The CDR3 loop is CASSLSGQISYEQYF. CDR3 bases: TGTGCCAGCAGCTTATCGGGACAGATATCCTACGAGCAGTACTTC.

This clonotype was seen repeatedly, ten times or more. CDR3: CASSLLGVKAFF. DNA of the CDR3: TGTGCCAGCAGCTTGCTAGGGGTAAAAGCTTTCTTT. V usage is TRBV7-2 and J usage is TRBJ1-1; the D gene is possibly TRBD1 (5 bases). With 3 bases removed from V and 9 bases from J, the gap between germline ends came to 11 bases. CDR3 length: 12 residues. Germline CDR1 SGHTA, CDR2 FQGNSA.

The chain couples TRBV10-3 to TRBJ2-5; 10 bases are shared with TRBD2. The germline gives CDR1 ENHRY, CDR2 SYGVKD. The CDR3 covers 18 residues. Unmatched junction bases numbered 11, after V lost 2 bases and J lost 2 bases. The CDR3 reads CAISESGGAFPPQETQYF. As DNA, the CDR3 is TGTGCCATCAGTGAGAGCGGGGGGGCCTTTCCCCCACAAGAGACCCAGTACTTC.

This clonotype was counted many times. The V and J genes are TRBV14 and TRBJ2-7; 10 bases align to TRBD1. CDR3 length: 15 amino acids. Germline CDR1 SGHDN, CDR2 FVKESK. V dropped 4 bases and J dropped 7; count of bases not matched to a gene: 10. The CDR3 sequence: CASSLVRDRGVEQYF. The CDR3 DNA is TGTGCCAGCAGCCTTGTCCGGGACAGGGGTGTGGAGCAGTACTTC. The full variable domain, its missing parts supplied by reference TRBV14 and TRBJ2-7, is EAGVTQFPSHSVIEKGQTVTLRCDPISGHDNLYWYRRVMGKEIKFLLHFVKESKQDESGMPNNRFLAERTGGTYSTLKVQPAELEDSGVYFCASSLVRDRGVEQYFGPGTRLTVT.

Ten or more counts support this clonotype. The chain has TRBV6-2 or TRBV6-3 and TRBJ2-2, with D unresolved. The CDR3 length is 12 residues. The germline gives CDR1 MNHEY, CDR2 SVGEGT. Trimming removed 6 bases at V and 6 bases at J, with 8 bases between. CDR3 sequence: CASSPDSGELFF. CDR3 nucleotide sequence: TGTGCCAGCAGCCCAGACTCCGGGGAGCTGTTTTTT.

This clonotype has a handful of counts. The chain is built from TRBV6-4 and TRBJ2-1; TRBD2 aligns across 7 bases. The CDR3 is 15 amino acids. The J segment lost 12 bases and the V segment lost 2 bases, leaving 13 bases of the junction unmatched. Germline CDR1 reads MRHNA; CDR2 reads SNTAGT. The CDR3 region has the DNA TGTGCCAGCAGTGACCGCGGGGGAATTACAATGAGGCAGTTCTTC. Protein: CASSDRGGITMRQFF.

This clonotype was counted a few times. CDR3 DNA sequence: TGTGCCAGCCAACCCTCAGGTACAGGGATATTCTACGAGCAGTACTTC. Translation gives CASQPSGTGIFYEQYF. V and J are TRBV28 and TRBJ2-7, with a possible D match to TRBD1 (6 bases). V lost 8 bases and J 3 bases, leaving 23 bases between the germline ends. Per the germline V gene, CDR1 is MDHEN and CDR2 is SYDVKM. This CDR3 is 16 amino acids long.

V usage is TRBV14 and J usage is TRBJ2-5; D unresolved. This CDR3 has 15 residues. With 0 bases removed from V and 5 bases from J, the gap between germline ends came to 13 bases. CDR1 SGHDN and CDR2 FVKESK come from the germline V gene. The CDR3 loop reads CASSQEGWGGETQYF. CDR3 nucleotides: TGTGCCAGCAGCCAAGAGGGATGGGGTGGCGAGACCCAGTACTTC.

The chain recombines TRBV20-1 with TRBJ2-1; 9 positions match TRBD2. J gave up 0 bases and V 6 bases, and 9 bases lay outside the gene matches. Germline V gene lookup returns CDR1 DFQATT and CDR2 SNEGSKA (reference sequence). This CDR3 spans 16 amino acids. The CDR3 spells CSARGGGADSYNEQFF. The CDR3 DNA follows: TGCAGTGCCAGGGGCGGGGGGGCGGACTCCTACAATGAGCAGTTCTTC.

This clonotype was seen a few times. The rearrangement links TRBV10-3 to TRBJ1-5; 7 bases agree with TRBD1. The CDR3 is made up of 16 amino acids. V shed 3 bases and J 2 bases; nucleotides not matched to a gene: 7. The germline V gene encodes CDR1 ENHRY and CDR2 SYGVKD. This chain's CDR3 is CAISDPYRGGNQPQHF. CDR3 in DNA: TGTGCCATCAGTGACCCTTACAGGGGCGGCAATCAGCCCCAGCATTTT.

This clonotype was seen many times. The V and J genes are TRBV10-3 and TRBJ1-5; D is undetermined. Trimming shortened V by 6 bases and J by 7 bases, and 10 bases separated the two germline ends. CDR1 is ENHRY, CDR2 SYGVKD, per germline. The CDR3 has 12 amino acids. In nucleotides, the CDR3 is TGTGCCATCAGGGCAGATGGGCAGCCCCAGCATTTT. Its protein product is CAIRADGQPQHF.